This T cell receptor beta chain was sequenced in a study of cytomegalovirus exposure and HLA in healthy donors. The PCR contained 60 Vbeta and 13 Jbeta primers. Sequenced by immunoSEQ multiplex PCR; TCRdb stores in-frame clones only, minus some. The sample records approximately 93,000 clones, approximately 72% being singletons. This CDR3 is built from 14 residues. The germline gives CDR1 MNHEY, CDR2 SMNVEV (reference sequence). Trimming shortened V by 3 bases and J by 5 bases, and 14 bases separated the two germline ends. General study results and limits: 87-base-pair reads could not separate some V segments, including TRBV6-2 and TRBV6-3. TCR beta V- and J-gene trimming was later associated with a missense DCLRE1C variant.

A note on this clone: Its cognate antigen is unknown.

The origin of this receptor is a woman aged 40 to 50 in good health and CMV-seronegative. The source material was PBMCs. V and J are TRBV27 and TRBJ2-7; D ambiguous. CDR3 in DNA: TGTGCCAGCAGTTTTACAGCCAAACTTCACGAGCAGTACTTC. It specifies CASSFTAKLHEQYF.